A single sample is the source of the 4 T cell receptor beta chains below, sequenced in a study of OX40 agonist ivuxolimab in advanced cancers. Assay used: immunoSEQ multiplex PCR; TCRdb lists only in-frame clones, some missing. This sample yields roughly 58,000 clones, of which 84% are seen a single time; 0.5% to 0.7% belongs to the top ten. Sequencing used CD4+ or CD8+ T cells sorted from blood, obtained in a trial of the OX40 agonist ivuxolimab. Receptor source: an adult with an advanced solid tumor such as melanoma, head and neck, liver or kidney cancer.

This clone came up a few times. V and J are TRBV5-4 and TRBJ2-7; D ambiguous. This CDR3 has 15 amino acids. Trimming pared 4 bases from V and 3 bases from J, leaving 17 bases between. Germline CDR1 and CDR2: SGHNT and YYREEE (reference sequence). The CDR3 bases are TGTGCCAGCAGCCCGGACGGCACCCTGAGCTACGAGCAGTACTTC. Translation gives CASSPDGTLSYEQYF.

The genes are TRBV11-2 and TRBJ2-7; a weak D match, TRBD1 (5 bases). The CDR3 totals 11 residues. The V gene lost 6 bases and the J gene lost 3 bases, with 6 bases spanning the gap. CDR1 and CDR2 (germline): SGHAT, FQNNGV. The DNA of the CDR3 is TGTGCCAGCAGAGGGGTCTACGAGCAGTACTTC. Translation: CASRGVYEQYF.

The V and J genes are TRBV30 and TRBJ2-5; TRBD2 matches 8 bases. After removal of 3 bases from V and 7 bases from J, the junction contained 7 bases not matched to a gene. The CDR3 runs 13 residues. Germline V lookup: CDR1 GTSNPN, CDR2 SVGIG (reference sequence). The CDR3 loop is CAWSATSGLTQYF. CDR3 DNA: TGTGCCTGGAGCGCTACTAGCGGTCTGACCCAGTACTTC.

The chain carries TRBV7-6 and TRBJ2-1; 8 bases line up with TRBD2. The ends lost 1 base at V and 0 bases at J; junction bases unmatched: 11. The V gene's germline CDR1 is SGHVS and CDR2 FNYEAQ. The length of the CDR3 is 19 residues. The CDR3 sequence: CASSLEPSGRTPSYNEQFF. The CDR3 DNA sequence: TGTGCCAGCAGCTTAGAACCTAGCGGGCGTACACCCTCCTACAATGAGCAGTTCTTC.